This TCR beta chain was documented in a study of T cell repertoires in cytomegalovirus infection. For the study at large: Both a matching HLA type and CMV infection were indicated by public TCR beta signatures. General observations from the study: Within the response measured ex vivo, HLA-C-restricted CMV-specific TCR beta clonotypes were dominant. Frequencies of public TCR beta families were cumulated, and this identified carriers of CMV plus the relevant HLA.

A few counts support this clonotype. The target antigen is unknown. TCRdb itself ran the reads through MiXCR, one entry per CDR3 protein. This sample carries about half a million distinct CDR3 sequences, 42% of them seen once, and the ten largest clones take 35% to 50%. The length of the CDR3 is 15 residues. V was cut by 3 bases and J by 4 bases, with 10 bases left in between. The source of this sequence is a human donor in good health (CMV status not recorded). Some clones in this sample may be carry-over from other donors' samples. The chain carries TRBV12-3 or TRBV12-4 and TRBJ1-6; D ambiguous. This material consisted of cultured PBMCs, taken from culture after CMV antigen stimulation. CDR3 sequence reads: CASSLGRMYNSPLHF. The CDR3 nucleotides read TGTGCCAGCAGTTTGGGCAGAATGTATAATTCACCCCTCCACTTT.